A selection of T cell receptor beta chains follows, all from one sample in a study of blood T cell repertoires in COVID-19. This table comes from immunoSEQ multiplex PCR, and its TCRdb copy is limited to in-frame clones, with some not included. The sample holds around 310,000 clones; nearly 90% are singletons and the top ten take around 9%. The sample comprised PBMCs or T cells enriched from blood (not recorded which). The receptors shown here come from a woman aged 30 to 39 who had recovered from COVID-19. Each CDR3 is given with its conserved first and last residue. A D gene is named only where the DNA matches it firmly. Where a row states a size, it is once, few, many or the class of an expanded clone; other rows omit it.

d_call clone_size j_call v_call cdr3_nt cdr3_aa
. . TRBJ2-3 TRBV12-3/TRBV12-4 TGTGCCAGCAGTTTTGGGGGCCCAGATACGCAGTATTTT CASSFGGPDTQYF
. . TRBJ2-3 TRBV7-9 TGTGCCAGCAGCTCCTCCACACGCATCACAGATACGCAGTATTTT CASSSSTRITDTQYF
TRBD2 . TRBJ2-1 TRBV4-3 TGCGCCAGCAGCCAGTTTTCCGGGACTAGCTCTTACAATGAGCAGTTCTTC CASSQFSGTSSYNEQFF
TRBD1 . TRBJ2-7 TRBV11-1 TGTGCCAGCAGCTTAGGACAGGGGGCCCACGAGCAGTACTTC CASSLGQGAHEQYF
TRBD2 once TRBJ2-3 TRBV24-1 TGTGCCACCAGTGACCCAACACCTCCTCGAGGACTAGCGGGAGCGGCAGATACGCAGTATTTT CATSDPTPPRGLAGAADTQYF
TRBD1 . TRBJ1-1 TRBV25-1 TGTGCCAGCAGTGAGGGACAGTTAACCGTGAACACTGAAGCTTTCTTT CASSEGQLTVNTEAFF
TRBD1 once TRBJ1-2 TRBV2 TGTGCCAGCAGTGAGTTCAGGGGGCCTAACTATGGCTACACCTTC CASSEFRGPNYGYTF
. . TRBJ1-4 TRBV5-6 TGTGCCAGCAGCCATGGGGCTGCAACTAATGAAAAACTGTTTTTT CASSHGAATNEKLFF
. . TRBJ1-1 TRBV6-5 TGTGCCAGCAGGCCACAGGGTTGGGACACTGAAGCTTTCTTT CASRPQGWDTEAFF
TRBD1 . TRBJ1-1 TRBV5-1 TGCGCCAGCACCGGGACAGGTCAGAACACTGAAGCTTTCTTT CASTGTGQNTEAFF
TRBD2 once TRBJ2-3 TRBV5-1 TGCGCCAGCAAGAAAAGCCGGGGGGTCACAGATACGCAGTATTTT CASKKSRGVTDTQYF
. . TRBJ2-7 TRBV5-4 TGTGCCAGCAGCTTGGTGAGCAGGGTAGGGGAAGACGAGCAGTACTTC CASSLVSRVGEDEQYF
TRBD1 . TRBJ1-2 TRBV5-1 TGCGCCAGCAGCTGGGGTGAACTGACAGGGGATGGCTACACCTTC CASSWGELTGDGYTF
TRBD2 . TRBJ2-3 TRBV9 TGTGCCAGCAGCGTAGACTTACTAGCGGGAACAGATACGCAGTATTTT CASSVDLLAGTDTQYF
TRBD1 . TRBJ1-2 TRBV7-2 TGTGCCAGCAGCCCACTAGTCAGGGGGCATGGCTACACCTTC CASSPLVRGHGYTF
. . TRBJ1-5 TRBV27 TGTGCCAGCAGTTTATGGGGAGGGGCTGTGCAGCCCCAGCATTTT CASSLWGGAVQPQHF
. few TRBJ1-6 TRBV6-5 TGTGCCAGCAGAATCAGTAATTCACCCCTCCACTTT CASRISNSPLHF
. . TRBJ2-1 TRBV11-1 TGTGCCAGCAGCTTTAGGACAGCCTACAATGAGCAGTTCTTC CASSFRTAYNEQFF
. once TRBJ1-2 TRBV29-1 TGCAGCGTCGCCCCACAAGACTATGGCTACACCTTC CSVAPQDYGYTF
TRBD2 . TRBJ2-7 TRBV7-6 TGTGCCAGCAGCTTAGTGGCCTGGGGGACTAGGAGCTCCTACGAGCAGTACTTC CASSLVAWGTRSSYEQYF
. . TRBJ1-1 TRBV6-5 TGTGCCAGCAGTACAGGGACGAACACTGAAGCTTTCTTT CASSTGTNTEAFF
TRBD2 . TRBJ2-5 TRBV10-2 TGCGCCAGCACTCTAGCGGGAGCCAGGGAGACCCAGTACTTC CASTLAGARETQYF
TRBD2 . TRBJ2-3 TRBV28 TGTGCCAGCAGTCAGGGACTAGCGGGAGAGTATTTT CASSQGLAGEYF
. . TRBJ2-3 TRBV7-2 TGTGCCAGCAGCGAAGACAGGGAACGGGACTTATGGGGGACAGATACGCAGTATTTT CASSEDRERDLWGTDTQYF
TRBD2 . TRBJ2-2 TRBV7-3 TGTGCCAGCAGCCAAGGGGGCCAGGGCCTAGCGGGAGGCCCAAACACCGGGGAGCTGTTTTTT CASSQGGQGLAGGPNTGELFF
. . TRBJ1-2 TRBV28 TGTGCCAGCAGTTTAAGGGGAAACTATGGCTACACCTTC CASSLRGNYGYTF